A selection of T cell receptor beta chains follows, all from one sample in a study of Ad26.COV2.S vaccination and SARS-CoV-2 variants. The repertoire was sequenced with immunoSEQ multiplex PCR; TCRdb's copy has only in-frame clones and lacks some. The sample carries some 340,000 clones, about 82% recorded once. Source: peripheral blood, taken in a trial of Ad26.COV2.S vaccine versus placebo. These receptors originate from a person aged 18-65 years who received the Ad26.COV2.S COVID-19 vaccine or a placebo. Both conserved end residues are part of each CDR3. Fields, in order: J gene, V gene, clone size, CDR3 protein. Not every row has a clone size; where given, it reads once, few, many or a size class.

TRBJ2-5	TRBV5-1	NA	CASSPGLAGDGQETQYF
TRBJ1-5	TRBV7-2	NA	CASSFQGPNQPQHF
TRBJ2-5	TRBV4-2	NA	CASSQRLAGARETQYF
TRBJ2-1	TRBV7-2	NA	CASLSTGWEQFF
TRBJ1-1	TRBV7-3	NA	CASSLHLNTEAFF
TRBJ1-5	TRBV7-9	once	CASSLVGPISNQPQHF
TRBJ1-1	TRBV4-2	few	CASSLDYSGGTEAFF
TRBJ1-2	TRBV6-4	NA	CASSRDRDVGGYTF
TRBJ1-5	TRBV3-1/TRBV3-2	NA	CASSQYGNQPQHF
TRBJ1-1	TRBV3-1/TRBV3-2	NA	CASSHARTGKNTEAFF
TRBJ2-2	TRBV5-4	NA	CASSRTGDRNTGELFF
TRBJ1-1	TRBV27	NA	CASSLGLNTEAFF
TRBJ2-1	TRBV7-9	NA	CASSFPGFRSEQFF
TRBJ1-1	TRBV7-9	NA	CASSLADRGTEAFF
TRBJ1-3	TRBV2	NA	CASSEGGIGNTIYF
TRBJ1-4	TRBV4-3	NA	CASSQVGSLNEKLFF
TRBJ1-2	TRBV7-9	NA	CASSQAKGPYGYTF
TRBJ1-2	TRBV7-2	NA	CASSLALSGGRDYGYTF